Here is one TCR beta chain with its context. Its antigen is not known. The entry originates in a study of T cells in Graves' hyperthyroidism and ophthalmopathy. The wider study: Any treatment followed the collection of peripheral blood at initial diagnosis.

The blood sample dates from first hyperthyroidism diagnosis, preceding any ophthalmopathy symptoms. The PBMCs studied were ones that came from 10 ml fresh peripheral blood. The CDR3 regions of TCR beta were amplified from RNA transcripts. The HTBI primer set was used in a first-round RT-PCR of the TCR CDR3. From the multiplex PCR reads, TCRdb called clonotypes with MiXCR, one entry per CDR3 protein. This table holds hundreds of thousands of distinct CDR3 sequences, approximately 18% found once. Study results and caveats: Most thyroid clonotypes expanded above 0.001 appeared in blood too.

The sequence was obtained from a woman aged 45-60 years with Graves' hyperthyroidism that later progressed to Graves' ophthalmopathy. Sequencing was carried out using blood.

The CDR3 protein is CAISDRGNTEAFF. For the CDR3, the DNA is TGTGCCATTTCGGACAGGGGGAACACTGAAGCTTTCTTT. V gene TRBV6-2 or TRBV6-3 combines with J gene TRBJ1-1; 9 nucleotides line up with TRBD1. The CDR3 is made up of 13 amino acids. The V gene's germline CDR1 is MNHEY and CDR2 SVGEGT. V lost 10 bases, J lost 1 base, and 4 bases stayed unmatched.